The clone carrying this TCR beta chain was counted between two and nine times. Its antigen is not identified. The source of the sample is a study of T cell repertoires in cytomegalovirus infection. About the research overall: From public TCR beta signatures came an indication of both CMV infection and matching HLA type.

General study points: Dominating the ex vivo response were TCR beta clonotypes that were CMV-specific and HLA-C-restricted.

TCRdb re-called the reads through MiXCR, storing one row per CDR3 protein. The repertoire holds about 160,000 distinct CDR3 sequences, with 17% as singletons. The CDR3 consists of 16 residues. Germline-derived CDR1 and CDR2 are ENHRY and SYGVKD. The germline V and J ends were trimmed by 5 bases and 0 bases, with 14 bases remaining between them. Sequenced sample: CD8+ T cells from PBMCs. The TCR was taken from a human donor in good health (CMV status not recorded). Some clones in this sample may be carry-over from other donors' samples. The chain employs TRBV10-3 and TRBJ2-1; D might be TRBD1 or TRBD2, each matching 6 bases. The CDR3 is CAISPGAGSSYNEQFF. In DNA, the CDR3 is TGTGCCATCAGTCCGGGGGCGGGCAGCTCCTACAATGAGCAGTTCTTC.